The next 30 T cell receptor beta chains were all read from a single sample in a study of shared clonotypes between healthy human individuals. Only in-frame clones appear in the TCRdb table, and some are missing; sequencing was by immunoSEQ multiplex PCR. The sample includes approximately 640,000 clones, less than 80% seen only once; the top ten take 1.5% to 2%. Sequenced material: memory CD4+ T cells sorted from blood. Indicated subset: CD45RA-negative fraction. These receptors came from a woman in her 30s in good health.

V gene TRBV28 combines with J gene TRBJ2-1; D may be TRBD2 (5 bases). The V end lost 3 bases, the J end lost 6 bases, and 12 bases lay between the germline ends. The CDR3 extends over 14 amino acids. CDR1 and CDR2 (germline): MDHEN, SYDVKM. The CDR3 DNA follows: TGTGCCAGCAGTTTTACCCTAGCTGGCAATGAGCAGTTCTTC. Translating it yields CASSFTLAGNEQFF.

This clone appeared a single time. The chain carries TRBV28 and TRBJ1-2, with a weak D call TRBD1 (5 bases). The CDR3 loop spans 12 amino acids. Per the germline V gene, CDR1 is MDHEN and CDR2 is SYDVKM. The germline V and J ends were trimmed by 8 bases and 8 bases, with 15 bases remaining between them. The CDR3 reads CASQGVSRGYTF. CDR3 nucleotide sequence: TGTGCCAGCCAAGGGGTCTCGAGGGGCTACACCTTC.

This clone was seen at least ten times. This chain connects TRBV2 to TRBJ2-7; D gene uncertain. Germline assignment: CDR1 SNHLY and CDR2 FYNNEI. This CDR3 spans 13 amino acids. V was pared by 6 bases and J by 3 bases, with 12 bases between. The DNA of the CDR3 is TGTGCCAGCAGCGACAAACCCCACTACGAGCAGTACTTC. It translates to CASSDKPHYEQYF.

The chain joins TRBV19 to TRBJ1-2; D is possibly TRBD1 (6 bases). The CDR3 loop spans 13 amino acids. V lost 3 bases, J lost 4 bases, and 9 bases lay in between. CDR1 and CDR2 (germline): LNHDA, SQIVND (reference sequence). CDR3 coding DNA: TGTGCCAGTAGTATTCCAGGGGTCTATGGCTACACCTTC. Protein sequence: CASSIPGVYGYTF.

This sequence joins TRBV19 and TRBJ2-4, with 15 nucleotides matching TRBD2. CDR1 is LNHDA and CDR2 is SQIVND in the germline V gene (reference sequence). The CDR3 is 17 amino acids. With V trimmed by 5 bases and J by 6 bases, 8 bases remained unmatched. The CDR3 loop is CASSPPGLAGGRNIQYF. The DNA of the CDR3 is TGTGCCAGTAGTCCCCCGGGACTAGCGGGAGGTAGAAACATTCAGTACTTC.

The rearrangement uses TRBV2 and TRBJ2-7; D not certain. V gave up 4 bases and J gave up 4 bases, with 8 bases separating them. The CDR3 is made up of 12 amino acids. Germline lookup yields CDR1 SNHLY and CDR2 FYNNEI. The DNA of the CDR3 is TGTGCCAGCAGTGTGGATGCTTACGAGCAGTACTTC. It yields the protein CASSVDAYEQYF.

This chain connects TRBV21-1 to TRBJ2-1; the table's TRBD1 call for D was not verified on the DNA. TRBV21-1 is classified as a pseudogene. The CDR3 runs to 15 residues. The CDR3 loop is CASSKPGQGINEQFF. Here the CDR3 DNA reads TGTGCCAGCAGCAAACCAGGACAGGGGATCAATGAGCAGTTCTTC.

The count of this clone is one. This rearrangement joins TRBV5-1 to TRBJ2-5; 10 positions match TRBD2. The V gene end was trimmed by 4 bases and the J gene end by 5 bases; junction bases not matched to a gene: 5. The V gene's germline CDR1 is SGHRS and CDR2 YFSETQ. CDR3 length: 14 amino acids. CDR3 protein: CASSASGRGETQYF. The CDR3 coding sequence is TGCGCCAGCAGCGCTAGCGGGAGAGGGGAGACCCAGTACTTC.

This chain links TRBV10-3 with TRBJ2-7, with 12 bases lining up with TRBD1. V trimming: 2 bases; J trimming: 9 bases; junction bases outside the gene matches: 11. Looked up from germline, CDR1 is ENHRY and CDR2 is SYGVKD. CDR3 size: 16 residues. The CDR3 nucleotides read TGTGCCATCAGTGAGACCCCCGGGACAGGGGGCCTGGCGCAGTACTTC. This encodes CAISETPGTGGLAQYF.

The sample holds many counts of this clone. The chain joins TRBV28 to TRBJ1-2; D is ambiguous. Per germline, CDR1 MDHEN and CDR2 SYDVKM. The V gene lost 7 bases and the J gene lost 4 bases, with 10 bases spanning the gap. The CDR3 is 12 residues long. The CDR3: CASNHWGYGYTF. The CDR3 DNA is TGTGCCAGCAACCATTGGGGCTATGGCTACACCTTC.

The rearrangement links TRBV7-2 to TRBJ2-7; 7 positions agree with TRBD2. CDR3 length equals 13 residues. The V and J ends lost 10 bases and 6 bases, in that order; junction bases with no gene match: 12. The germline V gene encodes CDR1 SGHTA and CDR2 FQGNSA. The CDR3 bases are TGTGCCACCCCAAGCGGGAACGTCGGCGAGCAGTACTTC. Translation: CATPSGNVGEQYF. Using reference TRBV7-2 and TRBJ2-7 for the parts outside the CDR3, the full variable domain is GAGVSQSPSNKVTEKGKDVELRCDPISGHTALYWYRQSLGQGLEFLIYFQGNSAPDKSGLPSDRFSAERTGGSVSTLTIQRTQQEDSAVYLCATPSGNVGEQYFGPGTRLTVT.

The rearrangement links TRBV2 to TRBJ2-7, with D possibly TRBD2 on 7 matching bases. Trimming removed 8 bases from V and 3 bases from J, with 14 bases in between. CDR1 SNHLY and CDR2 FYNNEI come from the germline V gene. The CDR3 is 13 amino acids. CDR3 DNA: TGTGCCAGCGGGGGCGGGGGAGGCTACGAGCAGTACTTC. It translates to CASGGGGGYEQYF. Filled out from reference TRBV2 and TRBJ2-7, the complete variable domain reads EPEVTQTPSHQVTQMGQEVILRCVPISNHLYFYWYRQILGQKVEFLVSFYNNEISEKSEIFDDQFSVERPDGSNFTLKIRSTKLEDSAMYFCASGGGGGYEQYFGPGTRLTVT.

The rearrangement links TRBV28 to TRBJ2-3; D gene ambiguous. The V end lost 5 bases, the J end lost 3 bases, and 9 bases lay between the germline ends. The V gene's germline CDR1 is MDHEN and CDR2 SYDVKM. CDR3 length equals 13 residues. The chain's CDR3 is CASSPRPTDTQYF. The CDR3 coding sequence is TGTGCCAGCAGTCCGAGACCGACAGATACGCAGTATTTT.

The genes are TRBV10-1 and TRBJ2-3; D may be TRBD1 (6 bases). This CDR3 comprises 14 residues. Germline values: CDR1 WNHNN, CDR2 SYGVQD (reference sequence). Trimming pared 3 bases from V and 5 bases from J, leaving 12 bases between. The CDR3 nucleotides read TGCGCCAGCAGTGATACAGGGAGAGGAGATACGCAGTATTTT. This codes for CASSDTGRGDTQYF.

The chain has TRBV5-1 and TRBJ2-1; D perhaps matches TRBD2 (5 bases). CDR1 is SGHRS, CDR2 YFSETQ, per germline. The V end was cut by 5 bases, the J end by 7 bases, with 13 bases between. This CDR3 is 13 amino acids long. The CDR3, as DNA: TGCGCCAGCAGACAGAACACGGGGAATGAGCAGTTCTTC. It is translated as CASRQNTGNEQFF. The whole variable domain, filled in from reference TRBV5-1 and TRBJ2-1, reads KAGVTQTPRYLIKTRGQQVTLSCSPISGHRSVSWYQQTPGQGLQFLFEYFSETQRNKGNFPGRFSGRQFSNSRSEMNVSTLELGDSALYLCASRQNTGNEQFFGPGTRLTVL.

This chain uses TRBV5-1 with TRBJ1-4; D possibly corresponds to TRBD1 (5 bases). Trimming removed 2 bases from V and 7 bases from J, with 15 bases in between. CDR1 SGHRS and CDR2 YFSETQ come from the germline V gene. The CDR3 loop spans 15 amino acids. The CDR3 is CASSFRGREGEKLFF. The DNA of the CDR3 is TGCGCCAGCAGCTTCCGGGGCCGTGAGGGTGAAAAACTGTTTTTT. The variable domain in full, completed from reference TRBV5-1 and TRBJ1-4, reads KAGVTQTPRYLIKTRGQQVTLSCSPISGHRSVSWYQQTPGQGLQFLFEYFSETQRNKGNFPGRFSGRQFSNSRSEMNVSTLELGDSALYLCASSFRGREGEKLFFGSGTQLSVL.

CDR3 protein: CSAPGTSEQFF. Written as DNA, the CDR3 is TGCAGTGCTCCCGGGACTTCCGAGCAGTTCTTC. The V and J genes are TRBV20-1 and TRBJ2-1; tentative D call: TRBD2 (6 bases). The CDR3 extends over 11 amino acids. The germline V and J ends were trimmed by 5 bases and 10 bases, with 12 bases remaining between them. Looked up from germline, CDR1 is DFQATT and CDR2 is SNEGSKA (reference sequence).

The chain couples TRBV30 to TRBJ1-5, with 7 bases fitting TRBD1. Trimming removed 3 bases from V and 3 bases from J; junction bases left unmatched: 8. There are 15 residues in the CDR3. Per germline, CDR1 GTSNPN and CDR2 SVGIG (reference sequence). CDR3 loop: CAWSAGQANNQPQHF. The CDR3 bases are TGTGCCTGGAGCGCCGGACAGGCAAACAATCAGCCCCAGCATTTT.

This chain uses TRBV7-9 with TRBJ2-7; weak D call: TRBD1 (6 bases). The V end lost 3 bases, the J end lost 7 bases, and 7 bases lay between the germline ends. Germline loops: CDR1 SEHNR, CDR2 FQNEAQ (reference sequence). This CDR3 is built from 11 residues. The CDR3 sequence is CASSFTGEQYF. The CDR3 DNA is TGTGCCAGCAGCTTCACAGGGGAGCAGTACTTC.

This clone was picked up a small number of times. The rearrangement uses TRBV19 and TRBJ2-4; 8 nucleotides agree with TRBD2. The CDR3 runs to 19 residues. Germline V gene lookup returns CDR1 LNHDA and CDR2 SQIVND (reference sequence). J was trimmed by 1 base and V by 6 bases; bases with no gene match: 17. In DNA form, the CDR3 reads TGTGCCAGTAGGGGAAGATCAGCGGGAGTTTTCGGGGCCAAAAACATTCAGTACTTC. This sequence encodes CASRGRSAGVFGAKNIQYF.

This chain links TRBV7-3 with TRBJ2-2; the match to TRBD2 covers 10 bases. From germline, CDR1 is SGHTA and CDR2 FQGTGA. The CDR3 runs 15 residues. With 1 base clipped from V and 5 bases from J, the junction kept 1 base outside the gene matches. CDR3 sequence reads: CASSLMGLATGELFF. CDR3 nucleotides: TGTGCCAGCAGCTTAATGGGACTAGCGACCGGGGAGCTGTTTTTT. The full variable domain, with the rest looked up from reference TRBV7-3 and TRBJ2-2, is GAGVSQTPSNKVTEKGKYVELRCDPISGHTALYWYRQSLGQGPEFLIYFQGTGAADDSGLPNDRFFAVRPEGSVSTLKIQRTERGDSAVYLCASSLMGLATGELFFGEGSRLTVL.

The chain recombines TRBV28 with TRBJ2-7; 11 nucleotides align to TRBD1. Germline V gene lookup returns CDR1 MDHEN and CDR2 SYDVKM. V trimming: 6 bases; J trimming: 0 bases; junction bases outside the gene matches: 1. The CDR3 spans 14 residues. CDR3 sequence (DNA): TGTGCCAGCAGAGGGACAGGGGGCTCCTACGAGCAGTACTTC. Its protein is CASRGTGGSYEQYF. Combining the CDR3 with reference TRBV28 and TRBJ2-7 gives the whole variable domain DVKVTQSSRYLVKRTGEKVFLECVQDMDHENMFWYRQDPGLGLRLIYFSYDVKMKEKGDIPEGYSVSREKKERFSLILESASTNQTSMYLCASRGTGGSYEQYFGPGTRLTVT.

The chain recombines TRBV6-6 with TRBJ1-2, with 9 bases that match TRBD1. Trimming cost V 6 bases and J 7 bases; bases outside gene matches: 12. Looked up from germline, CDR1 is MNHNY and CDR2 is SVGAGI (reference sequence). This CDR3 has 15 amino acids. CDR3 DNA sequence: TGTGCCAGCAGCCCGCCGGGACAGGGATGGAGTGGCTACACCTTC. This encodes CASSPPGQGWSGYTF.

This clone has only one observation. V usage is TRBV5-5 and J usage is TRBJ2-2, with D perhaps matching TRBD2 (5 bases). Trimming stripped 1 base from V and 5 bases from J, with 15 bases between. The germline gives CDR1 SGHKS, CDR2 YYEKEE (reference sequence). CDR3 length: 16 residues. CDR3: CASSLMKRHATGELFF. DNA of the CDR3: TGTGCCAGCAGCTTGATGAAGCGGCACGCGACCGGGGAGCTGTTTTTT.

J is TRBJ1-1 and V is TRBV4-1; D is ambiguous. Germline CDR1 is MGHRA and CDR2 is YSYEKL. Trimming took 1 base from V and 0 from J, leaving 9 bases between them. This CDR3 has 15 amino acids. The CDR3, as DNA: TGCGCCAGCAGCCAAGGAGATACACTGAACACTGAAGCTTTCTTT. Residues: CASSQGDTLNTEAFF.

This clone was counted a few times. This sequence joins TRBV11-2 and TRBJ1-5; D may be TRBD1 (6 bases). Trimming pared 4 bases from V and 2 bases from J, leaving 12 bases between. The CDR3 consists of 15 residues. Germline V gives CDR1 SGHAT, CDR2 FQNNGV. CDR3 sequence (DNA): TGTGCCAGCAGCTCAAGACAGGCGGGCAATCAGCCCCAGCATTTT. It yields the protein CASSSRQAGNQPQHF. Drawing the rest from reference TRBV11-2 and TRBJ1-5, the complete variable domain is EAGVAQSPRYKIIEKRQSVAFWCNPISGHATLYWYQQILGQGPKLLIQFQNNGVVDDSQLPKDRFSAERLKGVDSTLKIQPAKLEDSAVYLCASSSRQAGNQPQHFGDGTRLSIL.

Details on this clone: Other nucleotide sequences from this sample produce the same CDR3. V is TRBV19 and J is TRBJ2-2, with D possibly TRBD1 on 5 matching bases. Germline V gene sequence: CDR1 LNHDA, CDR2 SQIVND (reference sequence). V lost 5 bases, J lost 7 bases, and 11 bases lay in between. The CDR3 has 13 amino acids. In DNA form, the CDR3 reads TGTGCCAGTAGTCCTCAGGGCGGCGGGGAGCTGTTTTTT. It translates to CASSPQGGGELFF. The full variable domain, rest sourced from reference TRBV19 and TRBJ2-2, is DGGITQSPKYLFRKEGQNVTLSCEQNLNHDAMYWYRQDPGQGLRLIYYSQIVNDFQKGDIAEGYSVSREKKESFPLTVTSAQKNPTAFYLCASSPQGGGELFFGEGSRLTVL.

This clone was observed a few times. This chain joins TRBV6-5 and TRBJ1-4, with TRBD1 matching 7 bases. Germline trimming cut 2 bases from V and 8 bases from J; bases unmatched to any gene: 8. Germline V CDR1 and CDR2: MNHEY, SVGAGI. The CDR3 extends over 15 amino acids. CDR3 nucleotide sequence: TGTGCCAGCAGTTACCGGTCGACAGGGTGGGAAAAACTGTTTTTT. Amino acid sequence: CASSYRSTGWEKLFF.

The CDR3 here is CASSRTVTNEKLFF. The CDR3 DNA reads as TGTGCCAGCAGTCGGACAGTAACGAATGAAAAACTGTTTTTT. The rearrangement joins TRBV9 to TRBJ1-4, with D possibly matching TRBD1 (6 bases). The CDR3 spans 14 residues. Trimming left V 5 bases short and J 5 bases short, with 13 bases between. Per germline, CDR1 SGDLS and CDR2 YYNGEE.

The V and J genes are TRBV6-6 and TRBJ2-2; 7 bases are a match to TRBD1. CDR1 is MNHNY and CDR2 is SVGAGI in the germline V gene (reference sequence). V shed 6 bases and J 6 bases; nucleotides not matched to a gene: 4. The CDR3 contains 13 residues. CDR3 region: CASRSQGAGELFF. Written as DNA, the CDR3 is TGTGCCAGCAGGAGTCAGGGGGCCGGGGAGCTGTTTTTT.